This TCR beta chain was identified during a study of blood T cell repertoires in COVID-19. Authors' analysis steps: Scientists estimated how many nucleated cells there were by amplifying reference gene primers. Assay: immunoSEQ multiplex PCR; the TCRdb copy retains only in-frame clones and omits some. Clone size and V and J calls were adopted from that table, with D and trimming inferred from the DNA. The profile shows 150,000 to 200,000 clones, approximately 73% of them singletons. The junction had 5 bases not matched to a gene; V was cut back by 6 bases and J by 5 bases. The CDR3 has 13 residues. Germline CDR1 is SQVTM and CDR2 is ANQGSEA. The study drew participants aged about 18 to 89 years from about two dozen US areas. This clone was found once.

The chain joins TRBV29-1 to TRBJ2-3; 10 nucleotides agree with TRBD1. The TCR comes from a woman between 50 and 59 years old with acute COVID-19. Sequencing used PBMCs or T cells enriched from blood (not recorded which). Here the CDR3 reads CSVRQGAGDTQYF. The CDR3 region has the DNA TGCAGCGTCCGACAGGGGGCAGGAGATACGCAGTATTTT.